This is a list of T cell receptor beta chains from one sample in a study of blood T cell repertoires in COVID-19. The data were produced by immunoSEQ multiplex PCR, yet TCRdb's version contains in-frame clones alone and is incomplete. The sample has about 150,000 clones, less than 90% seen once; the top ten hold approximately 2.5%. The sequencing input was peripheral blood. Receptor source: a human donor with COVID-19, enrolled during active disease. The donor label of this sample is uncertain. The CDR3 runs from the conserved cysteine through the conserved F or W. The D gene is left open where the match is weak. The size field is filled for only some rows; it gives once, few, many or a size class.

size: NA; J: TRBJ2-7; V: TRBV25-1; D: TRBD2; CDR3: CASSVGGRVLSEQYF; DNA: TGTGCCAGCAGTGTCGGAGGGAGGGTCTTAAGCGAGCAGTACTTC
size: NA; J: TRBJ1-5; V: TRBV30; D: TRBD1; CDR3: CAWSRTGQNQPQHF; DNA: TGTGCCTGGAGTAGGACAGGGCAAAATCAGCCCCAGCATTTT
size: NA; J: TRBJ2-7; V: TRBV5-1; D: TRBD2; CDR3: CASSLAGTSGGAYEQYF; DNA: TGCGCCAGCAGCTTGGCCGGGACTAGCGGGGGGGCCTACGAGCAGTACTTC
size: NA; J: TRBJ2-4; V: TRBV3-1/TRBV3-2; D: NA; CDR3: CASSQVGFEGNIQYF; DNA: TGTGCCAGCAGCCAAGTAGGGTTCGAGGGAAACATTCAGTACTTC
size: NA; J: TRBJ1-2; V: TRBV28; D: NA; CDR3: CASRAPGVYGYTF; DNA: TGTGCCAGCAGGGCCCCCGGGGTTTACGGCTACACCTTC
size: NA; J: TRBJ2-5; V: TRBV7-2; D: TRBD1; CDR3: CASSPDRVQETQYF; DNA: TGTGCCAGCAGCCCAGACAGGGTCCAAGAGACCCAGTACTTC
size: once; J: TRBJ2-7; V: TRBV12-5; D: NA; CDR3: CASALHEQYF; DNA: TGTGCTAGTGCTCTTCACGAGCAGTACTTC
size: NA; J: TRBJ1-2; V: TRBV28; D: TRBD1; CDR3: CASSPDRGLYGYTF; DNA: TGTGCCAGCAGTCCCGACAGGGGGCTCTATGGCTACACCTTC
size: NA; J: TRBJ2-1; V: TRBV4-1; D: NA; CDR3: CASSQTSSVYNEQFF; DNA: TGCGCCAGCAGCCAAACCTCTAGTGTCTACAATGAGCAGTTCTTC
size: NA; J: TRBJ1-2; V: TRBV29-1; D: TRBD1; CDR3: CSGGQGAFGYTF; DNA: TGCAGCGGTGGACAGGGGGCTTTTGGCTACACCTTC
size: NA; J: TRBJ1-1; V: TRBV27; D: NA; CDR3: CASRPIGHLNTEAFF; DNA: TGTGCCAGCAGACCGATCGGACACCTTAACACTGAAGCTTTCTTT
size: NA; J: TRBJ1-4; V: TRBV6-5; D: NA; CDR3: CASAIFGSGGEKLFF; DNA: TGTGCCAGCGCCATTTTCGGTAGCGGAGGGGAAAAACTGTTTTTT
size: once; J: TRBJ1-4; V: TRBV18; D: TRBD1; CDR3: CASLQGAGSEKLFF; DNA: TGTGCCAGCCTACAGGGGGCCGGGTCTGAAAAACTGTTTTTT
size: NA; J: TRBJ2-1; V: TRBV6-4; D: TRBD2; CDR3: CATRPLAGGNEQFF; DNA: TGTGCCACCAGACCTCTAGCGGGAGGCAATGAGCAGTTCTTC
size: once; J: TRBJ2-5; V: TRBV30; D: TRBD2; CDR3: CAWSRGRGETQYF; DNA: TGTGCCTGGAGTAGAGGGAGGGGTGAGACCCAGTACTTC
size: NA; J: TRBJ2-1; V: TRBV5-1; D: TRBD2; CDR3: CASSSGSGRASYNEQFF; DNA: TGCGCCAGCAGCTCGGGCAGCGGGAGGGCCTCCTACAATGAGCAGTTCTTC
size: NA; J: TRBJ1-1; V: TRBV7-3; D: NA; CDR3: CASSLQGTTEAFF; DNA: TGTGCCAGCAGCTTGCAGGGTACCACTGAAGCTTTCTTT
size: few; J: TRBJ1-1; V: TRBV28; D: NA; CDR3: CASSLAAGNTEAFF; DNA: TGTGCCAGCAGTTTGGCGGCGGGGAACACTGAAGCTTTCTTT
size: NA; J: TRBJ1-4; V: TRBV3-1/TRBV3-2; D: TRBD1; CDR3: CASSHGGQGEKLFF; DNA: TGTGCCAGCAGCCACGGCGGACAGGGAGAAAAACTGTTTTTT
size: NA; J: TRBJ1-6; V: TRBV19; D: TRBD1; CDR3: CASSITGTEYNSPLHF; DNA: TGTGCCAGTAGTATAACAGGGACAGAATATAATTCACCCCTCCACTTT
size: NA; J: TRBJ2-5; V: TRBV5-1; D: TRBD1; CDR3: CASSHPTGNQETQYF; DNA: TGCGCCAGCAGCCACCCGACAGGGAATCAAGAGACCCAGTACTTC
size: NA; J: TRBJ1-1; V: TRBV6-5; D: NA; CDR3: CASSYQGFRAFF; DNA: TGTGCCAGCAGTTACCAGGGGTTTCGGGCTTTCTTT
size: NA; J: TRBJ1-2; V: TRBV5-1; D: NA; CDR3: CAPRRGGYTPGDGYTF; DNA: TGCGCCCCCAGACGGGGGGGCTATACTCCTGGCGATGGCTACACCTTC
size: NA; J: TRBJ1-1; V: TRBV5-4; D: TRBD1; CDR3: CASSLNRGRNTEAFF; DNA: TGTGCCAGCAGCTTGAACAGGGGGCGGAACACTGAAGCTTTCTTT
size: once; J: TRBJ2-5; V: TRBV5-4; D: TRBD2; CDR3: CASSLGLAGVETQYF; DNA: TGTGCCAGCAGCTTGGGGCTAGCGGGGGTGGAGACCCAGTACTTC
size: NA; J: TRBJ2-3; V: TRBV7-8; D: NA; CDR3: CASSLAGPGSTDTQYF; DNA: TGTGCCAGCAGCTTAGCGGGGCCAGGGAGCACAGATACGCAGTATTTT
size: NA; J: TRBJ2-2; V: TRBV10-3; D: TRBD1; CDR3: CAISGFGRRDRNTGELFF; DNA: TGTGCCATCAGTGGGTTCGGCCGCCGGGACAGAAACACCGGGGAGCTGTTTTTT
size: NA; J: TRBJ1-1; V: TRBV12-3/TRBV12-4; D: TRBD1; CDR3: CASSLRGQGQFF; DNA: TGTGCCAGCAGTTTAAGGGGACAGGGCCAATTCTTT
size: NA; J: TRBJ2-3; V: TRBV7-8; D: TRBD2; CDR3: CASSLGGLLSTDTQYF; DNA: TGTGCCAGCAGCTTAGGGGGACTACTCAGCACAGATACGCAGTATTTT
size: NA; J: TRBJ2-7; V: TRBV12-5; D: NA; CDR3: CASGSMTRREGEQYF; DNA: TGTGCTAGTGGTTCGATGACCCGGCGAGAGGGCGAGCAGTACTTC
size: NA; J: TRBJ2-2; V: TRBV6-5; D: TRBD2; CDR3: CASIGLAGGIGELFF; DNA: TGTGCCAGCATCGGACTAGCGGGGGGAATCGGGGAGCTGTTTTTT
size: NA; J: TRBJ1-6; V: TRBV13; D: NA; CDR3: CASSSGRGSYNSPLHF; DNA: TGTGCCAGCAGCTCCGGGCGGGGCTCCTATAATTCACCCCTCCACTTT
size: NA; J: TRBJ2-3; V: TRBV11-3; D: TRBD1; CDR3: CASSSRDRSTDTQYF; DNA: TGTGCCAGCAGTTCCCGGGACAGGAGCACAGATACGCAGTATTTT
size: few; J: TRBJ2-5; V: TRBV25-1; D: TRBD1; CDR3: CASSPQGARETQYF; DNA: TGTGCCAGCAGTCCACAGGGGGCCCGGGAGACCCAGTACTTC
size: NA; J: TRBJ2-1; V: TRBV24-1; D: TRBD1; CDR3: CATSDLGPGGNEQFF; DNA: TGTGCCACCAGTGATTTAGGTCCAGGGGGCAATGAGCAGTTCTTC
size: NA; J: TRBJ1-5; V: TRBV6-5; D: TRBD1; CDR3: CASSFTQGAGQPQHF; DNA: TGTGCCAGCAGTTTCACACAGGGGGCAGGTCAGCCCCAGCATTTT
size: NA; J: TRBJ2-7; V: TRBV4-1; D: NA; CDR3: CASSLGPGSDEQYF; DNA: TGCGCCAGCAGCCTAGGTCCGGGATCGGACGAGCAGTACTTC
size: NA; J: TRBJ2-3; V: TRBV2; D: TRBD1; CDR3: CASRGDRGIDTQYF; DNA: TGTGCCAGCAGGGGGGACAGGGGGATTGATACGCAGTATTTT
size: NA; J: TRBJ2-1; V: TRBV5-6; D: TRBD2; CDR3: CASSSLAGITLSYNEQFF; DNA: TGTGCCAGCAGCTCCCTAGCGGGTATCACTCTCAGCTACAATGAGCAGTTCTTC
size: NA; J: TRBJ2-6; V: TRBV9; D: NA; CDR3: CASSAVPGANVLTF; DNA: TGTGCCAGCAGCGCGGTACCTGGGGCCAACGTCCTGACTTTC
size: NA; J: TRBJ2-5; V: TRBV3-1/TRBV3-2; D: TRBD1; CDR3: CASSQVRGLFRETQYF; DNA: TGTGCCAGCAGCCAAGTGAGGGGGCTATTTCGGGAGACCCAGTACTTC
size: NA; J: TRBJ1-2; V: TRBV30; D: NA; CDR3: CAWSVHSYGYTF; DNA: TGTGCCTGGAGTGTTCACAGCTATGGCTACACCTTC
size: NA; J: TRBJ2-5; V: TRBV27; D: TRBD2; CDR3: CASSFLAGAWETQYF; DNA: TGTGCCAGCAGTTTTCTAGCGGGAGCATGGGAGACCCAGTACTTC
size: NA; J: TRBJ2-1; V: TRBV5-4; D: TRBD1; CDR3: CASSWKGQGKNEQFF; DNA: TGTGCCAGCAGCTGGAAAGGACAGGGGAAAAATGAGCAGTTCTTC
size: NA; J: TRBJ2-2; V: TRBV7-9; D: TRBD2; CDR3: CASRDGLAVSPGELFF; DNA: TGTGCCAGCAGGGACGGACTAGCGGTTTCCCCCGGGGAGCTGTTTTTT
size: once; J: TRBJ1-6; V: TRBV6-5; D: NA; CDR3: CASSANTGSNSPLHF; DNA: TGTGCCAGCAGCGCTAATACGGGGTCCAATTCACCCCTCCACTTT
size: NA; J: TRBJ1-2; V: TRBV5-1; D: TRBD1; CDR3: CASSLGGTGGLGYTF; DNA: TGCGCCAGCAGCTTGGGCGGGACAGGGGGCCTTGGCTACACCTTC
size: NA; J: TRBJ2-3; V: TRBV11-3; D: NA; CDR3: CASSSDSTDTQYF; DNA: TGTGCCAGCAGCTCGGACTCTACAGATACGCAGTATTTT
size: once; J: TRBJ1-2; V: TRBV30; D: NA; CDR3: CAYPGGKNYGYTF; DNA: TGTGCCTACCCGGGGGGAAAAAACTATGGCTACACCTTC
size: NA; J: TRBJ1-6; V: TRBV27; D: NA; CDR3: CASSLSGEAGFYNSPLHF; DNA: TGTGCCAGCAGTTTATCGGGGGAGGCAGGGTTTTATAATTCACCCCTCCACTTT
size: NA; J: TRBJ1-4; V: TRBV11-2; D: TRBD1; CDR3: CASSPGGFSGEKLFF; DNA: TGTGCCAGCAGCCCAGGGGGCTTTTCGGGAGAAAAACTGTTTTTT
size: once; J: TRBJ2-7; V: TRBV19; D: TRBD1; CDR3: CASSMAGQGGDEQYF; DNA: TGTGCCAGTAGTATGGCCGGACAGGGTGGGGACGAGCAGTACTTC
size: NA; J: TRBJ2-7; V: TRBV27; D: NA; CDR3: CASSLSLAGPTYEQYF; DNA: TGTGCCAGCAGTTTATCACTGGCAGGGCCAACCTACGAGCAGTACTTC